A single sample is the source of the 11 T cell receptor beta chains below, sequenced in a study of blood T cell repertoires in COVID-19. Sequenced by immunoSEQ multiplex PCR; TCRdb stores in-frame clones only, minus some. The table has about 240,000 clones, approximately 90% seen once. Sequencing was carried out using peripheral blood. The receptors stem from a man in his 60s who had recovered from COVID-19.

The rearrangement uses TRBV27 and TRBJ1-2; D gene uncertain. Germline V gives CDR1 MNHEY, CDR2 SMNVEV (reference sequence). Trimming cost V 2 bases and J 4 bases, with 14 bases left between them. This CDR3 spans 15 amino acids. CDR3 loop: CASSLRGRAVYGYTF. CDR3 DNA sequence: TGTGCCAGCAGTTTACGCGGGCGGGCCGTCTATGGCTACACCTTC.

The V and J genes are TRBV6-5 and TRBJ1-1, with a weak D call TRBD1 (5 bases). Germline V gene lookup returns CDR1 MNHEY and CDR2 SVGAGI. The V and J ends lost 5 bases and 2 bases respectively, with 15 bases between them. This CDR3 has 15 residues. CDR3 nucleotide sequence: TGTGCCAGCAGTCCAGTCGGGGGGGATAACACTGAAGCTTTCTTT. Its protein is CASSPVGGDNTEAFF.

The CDR3 loop is CGRSSGNTIYF. In DNA form, the CDR3 reads TGTGGTAGGAGCTCTGGAAACACCATATATTTT. The chain employs TRBV30 and TRBJ1-3; D is unclear. This CDR3 region has 11 residues. Germline CDR1 is GTSNPN and CDR2 is SVGIG (reference sequence).

The genes are TRBV19 and TRBJ2-1; unclear D gene. Between the trimmed V and J ends, which lost 3 bases and 5 bases, there was a span of 8 bases. Germline CDR1 is LNHDA and CDR2 is SQIVND (reference sequence). This CDR3 contains 13 residues. CDR3 nucleotide sequence: TGTGCCAGTAGTATTGGGCTGAACAATGAGCAGTTCTTC. Its translation: CASSIGLNNEQFF.

The V gene is TRBV29-1, the J gene TRBJ1-2, with TRBD1 matching 7 bases. CDR3 size: 12 residues. CDR1 and CDR2 (germline): SQVTM, ANQGSEA. V was clipped by 6 bases and J by 8 bases; unmatched bases: 9. CDR3 region: CSVPDRVRGYTF. CDR3 sequence (DNA): TGCAGCGTCCCCGACAGGGTAAGAGGCTACACCTTC.

J is TRBJ2-1 and V is TRBV3-1 (or the pseudogene TRBV3-2); 9 nucleotides line up with TRBD2. CDR3 length equals 15 residues. Trimming took 3 bases from V and 2 from J; bases not matched to a gene: 2. From germline, CDR1 is LGHDT and CDR2 YNNKEL (reference sequence). The CDR3, as DNA: TGTGCCAGCAGCCATAGCGGGGGTGCCTACAATGAGCAGTTCTTC. Its protein is CASSHSGGAYNEQFF.

The CDR3 sequence is CATSDGSPGQSGHGYTF. CDR3 in DNA: TGTGCCACCAGTGATGGGTCCCCGGGACAGTCAGGACACGGCTACACCTTC. The V and J genes are TRBV24-1 and TRBJ1-2; 7 positions agree with TRBD1. The germline gives CDR1 KGHDR, CDR2 SFDVKD. V shed 3 bases and J 8 bases; nucleotides not matched to a gene: 17. The CDR3 runs 17 residues.

This clone was seen only a few times. This chain joins TRBV5-1 and TRBJ1-2; 7 bases are a match to TRBD1. After removal of 5 bases from V and 4 bases from J, the junction contained 2 bases not matched to a gene. This CDR3 contains 12 residues. Germline V gene lookup returns CDR1 SGHRS and CDR2 YFSETQ. Here the CDR3 reads CASRRDSYGYTF. DNA for the CDR3: TGCGCCAGCAGAAGGGACAGCTATGGCTACACCTTC.

The V gene is TRBV10-1, the J gene TRBJ2-4; 12 positions match TRBD2. Germline V gene sequence: CDR1 WNHNN, CDR2 SYGVQD (reference sequence). Losses at the gene ends were 3 bases for V and 0 bases for J; bases not matched to a gene: 6. CDR3 length: 18 amino acids. CDR3 protein: CASSDRTSGDLAKNIQYF. The CDR3 DNA reads TGCGCCAGCAGTGATCGGACTAGCGGGGATTTAGCCAAAAACATTCAGTACTTC.

The CDR3 DNA follows: TGTGCTAGTGGGGCAGGTTATCGGAAAAACATTCAGTACTTC. Protein sequence: CASGAGYRKNIQYF. J is TRBJ2-4 and V is TRBV12-5; D is unresolved. Germline lookup yields CDR1 LGHNT and CDR2 FRNRAP. This CDR3 is 14 amino acids long. V shed 6 bases and J shed 4 bases, with 13 bases lying between them.

The rearrangement links TRBV6-6 to TRBJ1-1, with 9 positions matching TRBD1. The CDR3 is 14 residues long. Trimming cost V 2 bases and J 5 bases; bases outside gene matches: 3. Per the germline V gene, CDR1 is MNHNY and CDR2 is SVGAGI (reference sequence). CDR3 sequence: CASSYTGQGTEAFF. The CDR3 DNA sequence: TGTGCCAGCAGTTACACTGGACAGGGGACTGAAGCTTTCTTT.